This TCR beta chain was obtained from a study of T cell clonality in common variable immunodeficiency. All CVID subjects were on immunoglobulin replacement for at least one year. CVID subjects were neither ill nor on immunomodulatory or immunosuppressive medication at sampling. Assay used: immunoSEQ multiplex PCR; TCRdb lists only in-frame clones, some missing. The counts give 15,000 to 25,000 clones, none of them seen only once; approximately 24% is held by the top ten. Losses at the gene ends were 8 bases for V and 0 bases for J; bases not matched to a gene: 6. CDR1 is GTSNPN, CDR2 SVGIG, per germline (reference sequence). The CDR3 length is 13 residues. Study-wide results and limits: Reportedly, TCR beta sequences from common variable immunodeficiency showed fewer deletions and N-nucleotide insertions.

Comments on this clone: Its antigen is unidentified. The CDR3 end lies 3 residues beyond the end of the read and is filled in from the germline J gene.

The chain employs TRBV30 and TRBJ2-7; 8 bases are shared with TRBD1. The sample consisted of peripheral blood mononuclear cells. This sequence originates from a human donor with common variable immunodeficiency. CDR3 DNA, as far as it was read: TGTGCCGCAAAGGGGACAGGCTCCTACGAG. The encoded protein is CAAKGTGSYE. The full CDR3 protein is CAAKGTGSYEQYF.